This TCR beta chain was sequenced for a study of vaccination and CD4 T cells after COVID-19. The overall study: Cultures that served as controls received a CEFX pool, an HIV-1 Nef pool, or no peptide.

J lost 0 bases, V lost 7 bases, and 6 bases had no gene match. The CDR3 length is 16 residues. Looked up from germline, CDR1 is WSHSY and CDR2 is SAAADI. Treatment reported: roughly ten-day PBMC culture with coronavirus spike peptide pools or control peptides (ViraFEST assay). Cultured CD4+ T cells had their DNA profiled by the Oncomine TCR Beta short-read assay. Genomic DNA was taken out of cultured CD4+ T cells by extraction. Using its own MiXCR run on the PCR reads, TCRdb lists one record per CDR3 protein. This sample has roughly 18,000 distinct CDR3 sequences, with 40% to 50% found just once. With respect to this clonotype: Its antigen is not identified.

The J gene is TRBJ2-6, the V gene TRBV10-2, with TRBD1 matching 7 bases. The specimen sequenced was CD4+ T cells from blood, cultured in vitro. This clonotype was obtained from a human donor who had recovered from COVID-19. This CDR3 is CASTGTAYSGANVLTF. In DNA form, the CDR3 reads TGCGCCAGCACCGGGACAGCATACTCTGGGGCCAACGTCCTGACTTTC.